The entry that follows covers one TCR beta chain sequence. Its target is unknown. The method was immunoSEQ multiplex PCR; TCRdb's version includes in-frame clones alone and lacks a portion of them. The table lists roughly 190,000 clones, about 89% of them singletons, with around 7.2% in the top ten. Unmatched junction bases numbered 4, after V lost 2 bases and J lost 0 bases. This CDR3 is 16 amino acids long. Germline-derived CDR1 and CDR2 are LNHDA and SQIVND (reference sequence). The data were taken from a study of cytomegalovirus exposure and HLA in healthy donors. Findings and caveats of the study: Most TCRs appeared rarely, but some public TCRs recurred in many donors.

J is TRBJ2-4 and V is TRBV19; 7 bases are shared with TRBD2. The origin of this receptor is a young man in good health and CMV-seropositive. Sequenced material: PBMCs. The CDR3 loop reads CASSISAGLAKNIQYF. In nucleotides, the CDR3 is TGTGCCAGTAGTATATCAGCGGGACTAGCCAAAAACATTCAGTACTTC.